Below, one T cell receptor (beta chain) is given with its context. Germline V gene data show CDR1 as SGHRS and CDR2 as YFSETQ. V lost 2 bases to trimming and J lost 2 bases, with 10 bases between them. This CDR3 contains 14 residues. This sample is drawn from a study of OX40 agonist ivuxolimab in advanced cancers. TCRdb's table, derived via immunoSEQ multiplex PCR, lists solely in-frame clones and lacks some. The table has 50,000 to 75,000 clones, around 90% seen once. At baseline, cycle 4 day 1, and cycle 7 day 1, blood was sampled. The clonotype comes from an adult with an advanced solid tumor such as melanoma, head and neck, liver or kidney cancer. Here the sequenced sample was CD4+ or CD8+ T cells sorted from blood, taken in a trial of the OX40 agonist ivuxolimab. The chain recombines TRBV5-1 with TRBJ1-1, with TRBD1 as a possible D gene (5 bases). The CDR3 sequence is CASSLPGPNTEAFF. The CDR3 DNA sequence: TGCGCCAGCAGCTTACCAGGGCCAAACACTGAAGCTTTCTTT.